The clone carrying this T cell receptor (beta chain) was found a few times. This entry comes from a study of blood T cells in healthy people across ages. Then a second PCR, running roughly 7 to 11 cycles, was carried out with a sample-barcoded 5' primer and a J-beta primer mix. TCRdb fed the 5' RACE reads into MiXCR, producing one record per CDR3 protein. In the table there are under 850,000 distinct CDR3 sequences, under 40% of which are singletons. Approximately 9 milliliters was the volume of peripheral blood drawn from each donor. Germline loops: CDR1 DFQATT, CDR2 SNEGSKA (reference sequence). The CDR3 consists of 13 residues. V was pared by 6 bases and J by 6 bases, with 8 bases of the junction left unmatched.

This chain links TRBV20-1 with TRBJ1-5; 7 nucleotides line up with TRBD1. Sample: blood. The receptor was isolated from a man in his late teens or twenties in good health. The CDR3 sequence is CSARQGVGQPQHF. CDR3 nucleotide sequence: TGCAGTGCGAGACAGGGTGTTGGTCAGCCCCAGCATTTT.